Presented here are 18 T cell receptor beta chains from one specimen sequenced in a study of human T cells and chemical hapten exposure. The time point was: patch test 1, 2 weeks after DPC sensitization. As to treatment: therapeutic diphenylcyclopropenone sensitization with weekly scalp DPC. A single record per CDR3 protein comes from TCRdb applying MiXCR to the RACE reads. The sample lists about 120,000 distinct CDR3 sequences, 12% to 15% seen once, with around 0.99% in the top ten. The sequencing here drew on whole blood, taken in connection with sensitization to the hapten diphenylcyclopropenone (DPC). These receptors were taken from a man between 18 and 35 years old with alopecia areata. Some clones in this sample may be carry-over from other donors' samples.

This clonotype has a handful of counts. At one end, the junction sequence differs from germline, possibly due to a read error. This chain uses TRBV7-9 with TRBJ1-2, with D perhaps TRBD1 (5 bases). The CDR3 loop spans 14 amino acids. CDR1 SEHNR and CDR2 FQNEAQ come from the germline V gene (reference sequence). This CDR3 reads CVSSQGTFLDGYTF. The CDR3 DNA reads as TGTGTCAGCAGCCAAGGGACGTTTCTTGATGGCTACACCTTC.

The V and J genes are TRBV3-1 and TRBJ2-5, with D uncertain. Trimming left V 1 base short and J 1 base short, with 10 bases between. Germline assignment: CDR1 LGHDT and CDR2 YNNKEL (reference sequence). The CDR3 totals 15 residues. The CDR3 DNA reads TGTGCCAGCAGCCAAGTAATGGGGATCCAAGAGACCCAGTACTTC. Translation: CASSQVMGIQETQYF.

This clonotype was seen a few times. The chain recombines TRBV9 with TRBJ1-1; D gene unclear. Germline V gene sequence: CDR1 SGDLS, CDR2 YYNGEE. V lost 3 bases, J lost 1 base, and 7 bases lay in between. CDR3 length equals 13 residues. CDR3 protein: CASSADQNTEAFF. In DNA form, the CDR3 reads TGTGCCAGCAGCGCCGACCAGAACACTGAAGCTTTCTTT.

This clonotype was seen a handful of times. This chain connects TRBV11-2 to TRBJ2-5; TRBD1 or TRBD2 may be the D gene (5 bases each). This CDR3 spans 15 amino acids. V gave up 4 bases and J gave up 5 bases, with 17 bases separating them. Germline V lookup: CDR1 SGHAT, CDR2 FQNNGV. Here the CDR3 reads CASSSGRGSPETQYF. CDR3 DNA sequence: TGTGCCAGCAGCTCGGGGCGAGGGTCTCCTGAGACCCAGTACTTC.

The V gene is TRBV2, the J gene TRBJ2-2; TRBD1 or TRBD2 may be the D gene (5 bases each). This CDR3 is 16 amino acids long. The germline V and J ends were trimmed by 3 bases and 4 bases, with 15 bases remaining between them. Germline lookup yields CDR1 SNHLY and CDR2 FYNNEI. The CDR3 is CASSDQTGTTTGELFF. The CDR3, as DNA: TGTGCCAGCAGTGATCAAACCGGGACCACCACCGGGGAGCTGTTTTTT.

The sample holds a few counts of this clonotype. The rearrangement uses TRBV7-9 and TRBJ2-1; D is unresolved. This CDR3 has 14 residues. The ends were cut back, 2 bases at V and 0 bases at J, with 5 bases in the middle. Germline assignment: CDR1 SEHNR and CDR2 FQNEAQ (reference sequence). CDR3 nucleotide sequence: TGTGCCAGCAGCTTAAGTCTCTCCTACAATGAGCAGTTCTTC. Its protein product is CASSLSLSYNEQFF.

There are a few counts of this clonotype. CDR3 sequence reads: CASRKGQGEQPQHF. Here the CDR3 DNA reads TGTGCCAGCAGAAAGGGACAGGGAGAACAGCCCCAGCATTTT. V and J are TRBV27 and TRBJ1-5; 9 nucleotides align to TRBD1. Germline CDR1 is MNHEY and CDR2 is SMNVEV (reference sequence). The CDR3 is made up of 14 amino acids. With V trimmed by 6 bases and J by 7 bases, 7 bases remained unmatched.

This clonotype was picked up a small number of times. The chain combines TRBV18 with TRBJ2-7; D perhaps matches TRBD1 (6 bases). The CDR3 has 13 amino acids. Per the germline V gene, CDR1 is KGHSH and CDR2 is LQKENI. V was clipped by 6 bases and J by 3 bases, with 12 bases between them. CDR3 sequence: CASSPGTNYEQYV. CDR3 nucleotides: TGTGCCAGCTCGCCCGGGACAAACTACGAGCAGTACGTC.

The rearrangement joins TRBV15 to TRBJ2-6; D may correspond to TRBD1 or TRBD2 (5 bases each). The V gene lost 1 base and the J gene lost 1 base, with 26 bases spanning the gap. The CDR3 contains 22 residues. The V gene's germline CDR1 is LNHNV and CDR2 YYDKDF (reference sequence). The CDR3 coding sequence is TGTGCCACCAGCAGAGTCTTTGTTACCCGGACACAGTGGAGGTCTGGGGCCAACGTCCTGACTTTC. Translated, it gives CATSRVFVTRTQWRSGANVLTF.

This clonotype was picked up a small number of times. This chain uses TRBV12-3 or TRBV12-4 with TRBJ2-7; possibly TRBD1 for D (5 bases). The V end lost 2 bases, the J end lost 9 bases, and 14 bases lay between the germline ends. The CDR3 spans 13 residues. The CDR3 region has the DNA TGTGCCAGCAGTTTACTGAACGTCCAGGGGCAGTACTTC. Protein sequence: CASSLLNVQGQYF.

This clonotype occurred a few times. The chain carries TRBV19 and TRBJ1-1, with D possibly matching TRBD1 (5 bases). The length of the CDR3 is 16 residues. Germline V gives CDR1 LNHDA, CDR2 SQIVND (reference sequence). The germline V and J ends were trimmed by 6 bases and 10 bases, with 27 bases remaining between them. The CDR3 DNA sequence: TGTGCCAGTAGCGACAGTCGCGGGGGGGACTTTAGGACAGCTTTCTTT. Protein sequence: CASSDSRGGDFRTAFF. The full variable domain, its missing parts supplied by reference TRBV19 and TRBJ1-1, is DGGITQSPKYLFRKEGQNVTLSCEQNLNHDAMYWYRQDPGQGLRLIYYSQIVNDFQKGDIAEGYSVSREKKESFPLTVTSAQKNPTAFYLCASSDSRGGDFRTAFFGQGTRLTVV.

The CDR3 coding sequence is TGTGCCAGCAGCTCGAGGACAGGGGAATTGGGTGCTTTCTTT. Amino acids: CASSSRTGELGAFF. The J gene is TRBJ1-1, the V gene TRBV7-9; 9 bases are shared with TRBD1. CDR1 and CDR2 (germline): SEHNR, FQNEAQ (reference sequence). V lost 4 bases, J lost 11 bases, and 11 bases stayed unmatched. This CDR3 has 14 residues. Looking up the rest from reference TRBV7-9 and TRBJ1-1 gives the full variable domain: DTGVSQNPRHKITKRGQNVTFRCDPISEHNRLYWYRQTLGQGPEFLTYFQNEAQLEKSRLLSDRFSAERPKGSFSTLEIQRTEQGDSAMYLCASSSRTGELGAFFGQGTRLTVV.

The CDR3 protein is CASSEVGGTVGYNEQFF. CDR3 bases: TGTGCCAGCAGTGAAGTCGGCGGGACAGTCGGGTACAATGAGCAGTTCTTC. The chain joins TRBV6-1 to TRBJ2-1, with D maybe TRBD1 (7 bases). The CDR3 consists of 17 residues. The germline CDR1 and CDR2 sequences are MNHNS and SASEGT. The V and J ends lost 1 base and 4 bases respectively, with 17 bases between them.

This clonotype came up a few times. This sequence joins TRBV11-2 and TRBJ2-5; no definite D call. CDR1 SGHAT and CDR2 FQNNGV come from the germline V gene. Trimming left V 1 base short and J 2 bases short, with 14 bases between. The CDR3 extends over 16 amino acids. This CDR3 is CASSLVSLGTQETQYF. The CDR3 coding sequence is TGTGCCAGCAGCTTAGTTTCGCTGGGAACACAAGAGACCCAGTACTTC. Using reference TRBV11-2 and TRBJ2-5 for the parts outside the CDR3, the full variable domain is EAGVAQSPRYKIIEKRQSVAFWCNPISGHATLYWYQQILGQGPKLLIQFQNNGVVDDSQLPKDRFSAERLKGVDSTLKIQPAKLEDSAVYLCASSLVSLGTQETQYFGPGTRLLVL.

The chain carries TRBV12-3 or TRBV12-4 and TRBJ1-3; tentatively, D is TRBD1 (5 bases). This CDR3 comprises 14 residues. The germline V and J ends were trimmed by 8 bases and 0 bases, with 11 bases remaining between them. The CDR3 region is CASERGYSGNTIYF. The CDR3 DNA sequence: TGTGCCAGCGAGAGGGGCTACTCTGGAAACACCATATATTTT.

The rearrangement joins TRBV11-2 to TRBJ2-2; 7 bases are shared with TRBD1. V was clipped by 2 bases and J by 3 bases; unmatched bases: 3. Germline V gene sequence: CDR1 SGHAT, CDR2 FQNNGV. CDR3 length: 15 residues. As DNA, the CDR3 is TGTGCCAGCAGCTTAAAGGGGGCGGACACCGGGGAGCTGTTTTTT. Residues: CASSLKGADTGELFF.

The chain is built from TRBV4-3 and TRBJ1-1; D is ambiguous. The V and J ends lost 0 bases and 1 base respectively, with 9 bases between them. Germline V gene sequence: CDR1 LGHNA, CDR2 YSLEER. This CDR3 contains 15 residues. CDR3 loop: CASSQDSAANTEAFF. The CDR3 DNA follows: TGCGCCAGCAGCCAAGATAGCGCAGCGAACACTGAAGCTTTCTTT.

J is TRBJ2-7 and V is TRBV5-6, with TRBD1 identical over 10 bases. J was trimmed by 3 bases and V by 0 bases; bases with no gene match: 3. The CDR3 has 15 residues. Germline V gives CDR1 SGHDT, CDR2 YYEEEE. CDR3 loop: CASSLARTGGYEQYV. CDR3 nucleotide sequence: TGTGCCAGCAGCTTGGCCCGGACAGGGGGCTACGAGCAGTACGTC.